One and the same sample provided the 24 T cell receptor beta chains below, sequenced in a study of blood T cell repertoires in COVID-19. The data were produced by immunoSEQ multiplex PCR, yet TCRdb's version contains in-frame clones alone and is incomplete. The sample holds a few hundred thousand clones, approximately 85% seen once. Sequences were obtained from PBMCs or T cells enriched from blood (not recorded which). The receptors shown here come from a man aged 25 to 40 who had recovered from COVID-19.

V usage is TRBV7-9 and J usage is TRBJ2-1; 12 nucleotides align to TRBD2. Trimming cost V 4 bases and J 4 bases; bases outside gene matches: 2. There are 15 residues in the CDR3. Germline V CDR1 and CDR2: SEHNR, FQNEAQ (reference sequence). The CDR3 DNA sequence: TGTGCCAGCAGCTGGACTAGCGGGAATTACAATGAGCAGTTCTTC. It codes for CASSWTSGNYNEQFF.

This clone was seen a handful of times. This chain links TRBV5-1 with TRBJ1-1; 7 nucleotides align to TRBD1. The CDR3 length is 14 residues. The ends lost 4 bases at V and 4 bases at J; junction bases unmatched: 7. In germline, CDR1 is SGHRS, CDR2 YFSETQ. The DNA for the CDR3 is TGCGCCAGCAGCCTGCTTGCAGGGGGCACTGAAGCTTTCTTT. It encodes CASSLLAGGTEAFF.

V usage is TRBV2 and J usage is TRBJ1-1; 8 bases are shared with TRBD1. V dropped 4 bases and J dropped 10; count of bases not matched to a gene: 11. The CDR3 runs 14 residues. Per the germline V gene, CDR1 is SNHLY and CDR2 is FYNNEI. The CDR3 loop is CASSGLTGDNGAFF. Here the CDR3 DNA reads TGTGCCAGCAGTGGGCTGACAGGGGATAATGGAGCTTTCTTT.

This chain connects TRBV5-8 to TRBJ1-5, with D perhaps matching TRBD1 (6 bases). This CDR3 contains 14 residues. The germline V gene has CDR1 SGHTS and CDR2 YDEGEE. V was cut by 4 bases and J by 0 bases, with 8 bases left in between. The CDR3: CASSHRVSNQPQHF. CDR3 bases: TGTGCCAGCAGCCACAGGGTTAGCAATCAGCCCCAGCATTTT. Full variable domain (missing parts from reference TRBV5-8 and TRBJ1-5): EAGVTQSPTHLIKTRGQQATLRCSPISGHTSVYWYQQALGLGLQFLLWYDEGEERNRGNFPPRFSGRQFPNYSSELNVNALELEDSALYLCASSHRVSNQPQHFGDGTRLSIL.

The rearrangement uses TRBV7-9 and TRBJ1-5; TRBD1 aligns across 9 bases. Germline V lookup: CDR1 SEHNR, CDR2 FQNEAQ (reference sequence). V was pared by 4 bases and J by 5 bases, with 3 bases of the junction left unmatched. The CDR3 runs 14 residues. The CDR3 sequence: CASSSDRGDQPQHF. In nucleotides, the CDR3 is TGTGCCAGCAGCTCCGACAGGGGGGATCAGCCCCAGCATTTT.

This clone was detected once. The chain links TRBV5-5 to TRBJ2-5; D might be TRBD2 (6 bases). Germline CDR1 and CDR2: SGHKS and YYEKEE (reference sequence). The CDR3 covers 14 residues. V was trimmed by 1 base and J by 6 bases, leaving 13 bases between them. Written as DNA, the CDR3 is TGTGCCAGCAGCTTGAGCTCGGGGGTTCAGACCCAGTACTTC. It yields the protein CASSLSSGVQTQYF. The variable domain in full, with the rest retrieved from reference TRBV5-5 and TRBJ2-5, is DAGVTQSPTHLIKTRGQQVTLRCSPISGHKSVSWYQQVLGQGPQFIFQYYEKEERGRGNFPDRFSARQFPNYSSELNVNALLLGDSALYLCASSLSSGVQTQYFGPGTRLLVL.

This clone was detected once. CDR3 nucleotides: TGTGCCAGCAGCCAAGGGGGGACAGGGGTCAATGAAAAACTGTTTTTT. It is translated as CASSQGGTGVNEKLFF. The chain uses TRBV3-1 (or the pseudogene TRBV3-2) and TRBJ1-4, with 10 nucleotides matching TRBD1. The length of the CDR3 is 16 residues. Germline values: CDR1 LGHDT, CDR2 YNNKEL (reference sequence). The V and J ends lost 1 base and 5 bases, in that order; junction bases with no gene match: 4.

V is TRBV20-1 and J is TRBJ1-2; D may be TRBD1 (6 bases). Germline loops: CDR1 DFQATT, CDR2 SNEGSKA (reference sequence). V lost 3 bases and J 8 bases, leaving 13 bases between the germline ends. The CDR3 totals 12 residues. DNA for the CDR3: TGCAGTGCTAGTGGACAGACATACGGCTACACCTTC. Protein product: CSASGQTYGYTF.

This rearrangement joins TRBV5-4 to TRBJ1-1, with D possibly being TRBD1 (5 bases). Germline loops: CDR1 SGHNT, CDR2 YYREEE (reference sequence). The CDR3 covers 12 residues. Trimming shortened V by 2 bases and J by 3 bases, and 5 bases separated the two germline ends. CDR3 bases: TGTGCCAGCAGCTTCAGGGACACTGAAGCTTTCTTT. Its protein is CASSFRDTEAFF.

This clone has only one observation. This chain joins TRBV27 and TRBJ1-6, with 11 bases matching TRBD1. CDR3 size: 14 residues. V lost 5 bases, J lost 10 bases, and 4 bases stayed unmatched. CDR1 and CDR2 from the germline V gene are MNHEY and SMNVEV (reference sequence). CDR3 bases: TGTGCCAGCAGTAGGACAGGGGGCAGGTCACCCCTCCACTTT. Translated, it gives CASSRTGGRSPLHF.

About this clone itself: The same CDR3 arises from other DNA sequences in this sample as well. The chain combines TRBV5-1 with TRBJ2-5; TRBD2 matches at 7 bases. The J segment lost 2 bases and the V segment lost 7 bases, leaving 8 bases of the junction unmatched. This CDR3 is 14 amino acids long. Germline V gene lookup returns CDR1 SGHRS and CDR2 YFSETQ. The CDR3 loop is CASSEWGGQETQYF. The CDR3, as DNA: TGCGCCAGCTCTGAGTGGGGGGGTCAAGAGACCCAGTACTTC.

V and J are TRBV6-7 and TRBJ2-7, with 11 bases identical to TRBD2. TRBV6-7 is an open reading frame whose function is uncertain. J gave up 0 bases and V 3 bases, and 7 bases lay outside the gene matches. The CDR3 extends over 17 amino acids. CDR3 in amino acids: CASSYWGTSGSSYEQYF. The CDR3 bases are TGTGCCAGCAGTTATTGGGGGACTAGCGGATCCTCCTACGAGCAGTACTTC.

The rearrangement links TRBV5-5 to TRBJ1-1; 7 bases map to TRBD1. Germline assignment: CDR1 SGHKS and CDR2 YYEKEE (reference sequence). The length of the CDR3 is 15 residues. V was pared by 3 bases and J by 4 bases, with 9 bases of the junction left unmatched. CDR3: CASSSTGAWGTEAFF. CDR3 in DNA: TGTGCCAGCAGCTCAACAGGGGCGTGGGGCACTGAAGCTTTCTTT. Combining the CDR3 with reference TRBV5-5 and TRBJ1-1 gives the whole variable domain DAGVTQSPTHLIKTRGQQVTLRCSPISGHKSVSWYQQVLGQGPQFIFQYYEKEERGRGNFPDRFSARQFPNYSSELNVNALLLGDSALYLCASSSTGAWGTEAFFGQGTRLTVV.

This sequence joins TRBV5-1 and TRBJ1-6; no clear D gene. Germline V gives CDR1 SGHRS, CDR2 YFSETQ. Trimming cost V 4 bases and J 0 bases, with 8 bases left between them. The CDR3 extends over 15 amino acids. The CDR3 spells CASSLPSSYNSPLHF. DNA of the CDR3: TGCGCCAGCAGCCTTCCGTCCTCCTATAATTCACCCCTCCACTTT. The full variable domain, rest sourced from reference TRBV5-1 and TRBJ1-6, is KAGVTQTPRYLIKTRGQQVTLSCSPISGHRSVSWYQQTPGQGLQFLFEYFSETQRNKGNFPGRFSGRQFSNSRSEMNVSTLELGDSALYLCASSLPSSYNSPLHFGNGTRLTVT.

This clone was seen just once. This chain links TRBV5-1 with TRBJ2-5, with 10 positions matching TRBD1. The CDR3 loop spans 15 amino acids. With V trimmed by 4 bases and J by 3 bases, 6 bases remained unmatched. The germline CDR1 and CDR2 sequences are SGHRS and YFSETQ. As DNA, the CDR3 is TGCGCCAGCAGCGAGACCGGGACAGGGGAAGAGACCCAGTACTTC. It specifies CASSETGTGEETQYF.

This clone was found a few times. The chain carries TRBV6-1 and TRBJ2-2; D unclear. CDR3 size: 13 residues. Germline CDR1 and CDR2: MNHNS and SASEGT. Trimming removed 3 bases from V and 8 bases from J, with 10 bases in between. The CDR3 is CASSDGFSGELFF. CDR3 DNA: TGTGCCAGCAGTGACGGTTTTTCTGGGGAGCTGTTTTTT.

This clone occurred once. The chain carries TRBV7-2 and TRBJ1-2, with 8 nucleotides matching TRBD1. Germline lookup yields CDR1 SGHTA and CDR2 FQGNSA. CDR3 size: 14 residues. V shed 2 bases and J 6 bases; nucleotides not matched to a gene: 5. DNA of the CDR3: TGTGCCAGCAGCTTACCAGGGGGCCGTCATGGCTACACCTTC. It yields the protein CASSLPGGRHGYTF.

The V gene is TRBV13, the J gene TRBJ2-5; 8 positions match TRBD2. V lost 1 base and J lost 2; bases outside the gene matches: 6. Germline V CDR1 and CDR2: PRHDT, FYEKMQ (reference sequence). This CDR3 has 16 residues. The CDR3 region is CASSLVAQRGQETQYF. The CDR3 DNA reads TGTGCCAGCAGCTTAGTGGCCCAGCGGGGGCAAGAGACCCAGTACTTC.

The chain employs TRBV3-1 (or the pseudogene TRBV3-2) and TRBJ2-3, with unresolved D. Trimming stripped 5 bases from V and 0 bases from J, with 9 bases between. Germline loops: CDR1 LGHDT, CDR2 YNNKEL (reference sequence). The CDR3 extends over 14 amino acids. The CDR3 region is CASSIQTSTDTQYF. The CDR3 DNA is TGTGCCAGCAGCATACAGACAAGCACAGATACGCAGTATTTT.

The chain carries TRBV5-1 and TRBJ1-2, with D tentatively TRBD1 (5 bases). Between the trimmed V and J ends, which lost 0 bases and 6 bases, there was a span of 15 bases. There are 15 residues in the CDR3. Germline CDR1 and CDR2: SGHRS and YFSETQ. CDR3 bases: TGCGCCAGCAGCTTGGATGTGGGGCTAAGAGATGGCTACACCTTC. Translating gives CASSLDVGLRDGYTF.

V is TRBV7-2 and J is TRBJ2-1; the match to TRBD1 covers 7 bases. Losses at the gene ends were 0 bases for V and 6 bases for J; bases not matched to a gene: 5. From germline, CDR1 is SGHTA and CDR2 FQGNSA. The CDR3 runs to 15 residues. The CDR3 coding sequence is TGTGCCAGCAGCTTAGCACAGGGGATATTCAATGAGCAGTTCTTC. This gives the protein CASSLAQGIFNEQFF.

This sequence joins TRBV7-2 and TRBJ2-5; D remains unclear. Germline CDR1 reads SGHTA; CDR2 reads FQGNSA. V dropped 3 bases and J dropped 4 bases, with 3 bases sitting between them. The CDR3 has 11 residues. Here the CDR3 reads CASSLAETQYF. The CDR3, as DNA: TGTGCCAGCAGCTTGGCAGAGACCCAGTACTTC. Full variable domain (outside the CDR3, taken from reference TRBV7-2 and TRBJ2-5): GAGVSQSPSNKVTEKGKDVELRCDPISGHTALYWYRQSLGQGLEFLIYFQGNSAPDKSGLPSDRFSAERTGGSVSTLTIQRTQQEDSAVYLCASSLAETQYFGPGTRLLVL.

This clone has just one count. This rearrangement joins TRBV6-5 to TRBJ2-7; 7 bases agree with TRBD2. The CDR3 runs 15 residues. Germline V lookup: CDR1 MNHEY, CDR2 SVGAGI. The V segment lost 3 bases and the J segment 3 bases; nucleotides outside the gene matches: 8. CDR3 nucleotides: TGTGCCAGCAGTTATGAACCGGGGGGAGACTACGAGCAGTACTTC. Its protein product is CASSYEPGGDYEQYF.

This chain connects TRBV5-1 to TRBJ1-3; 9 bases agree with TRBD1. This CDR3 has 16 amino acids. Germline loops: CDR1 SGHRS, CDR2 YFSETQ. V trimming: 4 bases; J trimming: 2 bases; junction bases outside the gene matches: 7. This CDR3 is CASSTGTGTTGNTIYF. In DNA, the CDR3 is TGCGCCAGCAGCACTGGGACAGGGACTACTGGAAACACCATATATTTT.